One sample yielded the 25 T cell receptor beta chains listed below, sequenced in a study of T cell responses to AZD1222 COVID-19 vaccine. Some clones are missing from TCRdb's copy, which holds only in-frame ones; the method was immunoSEQ multiplex PCR. The data hold 130,000 to 150,000 clones, with about 91% observed a single time. Here the sequenced sample was peripheral blood, taken on day 0 of AZD1222 vaccination. The receptors shown here come from an adult in good health.

The CDR3 bases are TGTGCCAGCAGTTCCGCCAACCGAGAGACCCAGTACTTC. This translates into CASSSANRETQYF. This chain links TRBV6-2 or TRBV6-3 with TRBJ2-5, with D uncertain. The CDR3 is 13 residues long. The germline V gene encodes CDR1 MNHEY and CDR2 SVGEGT. V was cut by 4 bases and J by 4 bases, with 10 bases left in between.

V gene TRBV5-6 combines with J gene TRBJ2-5, with D uncertain. The CDR3 totals 14 residues. Deletions cut 4 bases from V and 2 bases from J, with 12 bases between. Germline V gene data show CDR1 as SGHDT and CDR2 as YYEEEE. CDR3 amino acids: CASSPSASQETQYF. DNA for the CDR3: TGTGCCAGCAGCCCCTCGGCATCTCAAGAGACCCAGTACTTC.

The chain joins TRBV14 to TRBJ1-5; D not resolved. This CDR3 has 15 amino acids. Trimming took off 4 bases at V and 6 bases at J, with 16 bases between the two ends. Germline CDR1 and CDR2: SGHDN and FVKESK. The CDR3 DNA sequence: TGTGCCAGCAGCCCCGGGGAGGGCCCAGGTCAGCCCCAGCATTTT. Amino acid sequence: CASSPGEGPGQPQHF.

The J gene is TRBJ2-4, the V gene TRBV5-1; D gene uncertain. The CDR3 has 14 residues. V shed 0 bases and J shed 9 bases, with 13 bases lying between them. Germline CDR1 is SGHRS and CDR2 is YFSETQ. The CDR3 protein is CASSLGEETGIQYF. The CDR3 coding sequence is TGCGCCAGCAGCTTGGGCGAGGAAACGGGCATTCAGTACTTC.

As DNA, the CDR3 is TGTGCCAGTAATTCGGACAGGAATAAGGTCTCTGGGGCCAACGTCCTGACTTTC. Translated, it gives CASNSDRNKVSGANVLTF. The V gene is TRBV19, the J gene TRBJ2-6; the match to TRBD1 covers 7 bases. The CDR3 is 18 amino acids. V lost 7 bases to trimming and J lost 0 bases; unmatched junction nucleotides: 12. Germline CDR1 reads LNHDA; CDR2 reads SQIVND (reference sequence).

This sequence joins TRBV2 and TRBJ1-2; possible D gene TRBD1, 6 bases. CDR1 SNHLY and CDR2 FYNNEI come from the germline V gene. This CDR3 contains 15 residues. Trimming pared 4 bases from V and 8 bases from J, leaving 20 bases between. The CDR3 is CASSVGEGGIGGYTF. The CDR3 region has the DNA TGTGCCAGCAGTGTGGGCGAAGGGGGGATCGGGGGCTACACCTTC.

The CDR3 loop is CASSYSIGFHPSGRPDGTDTQYF. DNA of the CDR3: TGTGCCAGCAGTTACTCGATTGGCTTTCATCCTAGCGGGAGGCCCGACGGCACAGATACGCAGTATTTT. The genes are TRBV6-8 and TRBJ2-3, with 11 bases that match TRBD2. The trim removed 0 bases at V and 1 base at J, leaving 21 bases unmatched. Germline CDR1 MNHGY, CDR2 SAAAGT. The CDR3 has 23 amino acids.

This chain joins TRBV12-3 or TRBV12-4 and TRBJ2-7, with D possibly TRBD1 on 6 matching bases. Trimming pared 6 bases from V and 1 base from J, leaving 10 bases between. The CDR3 is made up of 13 amino acids. CDR3 DNA sequence: TGTGCCAGCAGCACGGACAGATCCTACGAGCAGTACTTC. This encodes CASSTDRSYEQYF.

This clone was counted once. This sequence joins TRBV25-1 and TRBJ1-5; TRBD1 matches at 8 bases. The CDR3 has 13 amino acids. V was clipped by 7 bases and J by 3 bases; unmatched bases: 2. CDR1 MGHDK and CDR2 SYGVNS come from the germline V gene. The CDR3 bases are TGTGCCAGCACGACAGGGGACAATCAGCCCCAGCATTTT. Its translation is CASTTGDNQPQHF. Full variable domain (missing parts from reference TRBV25-1 and TRBJ1-5): EADIYQTPRYLVIGTGKKITLECSQTMGHDKMYWYQQDPGMELHLIHYSYGVNSTEKGDLSSESTVSRIRTEHFPLTLESARPSHTSQYLCASTTGDNQPQHFGDGTRLSIL.

The CDR3 sequence is CASSEITNEQFF. The CDR3 region has the DNA TGTGCCAGCAGTGAAATTACTAATGAGCAGTTCTTC. The J gene is TRBJ2-1, the V gene TRBV25-1; no clear D. Germline assignment: CDR1 MGHDK and CDR2 SYGVNS. Trimming removed 2 bases at V and 7 bases at J, with 6 bases between. The CDR3 is 12 residues long. Filled out from reference TRBV25-1 and TRBJ2-1, the complete variable domain reads EADIYQTPRYLVIGTGKKITLECSQTMGHDKMYWYQQDPGMELHLIHYSYGVNSTEKGDLSSESTVSRIRTEHFPLTLESARPSHTSQYLCASSEITNEQFFGPGTRLTVL.

The rearrangement links TRBV7-9 to TRBJ2-5; TRBD1 might be the D (5 bases). Trimming cost V 5 bases and J 4 bases, with 29 bases left between them. This CDR3 is built from 19 residues. The germline gives CDR1 SEHNR, CDR2 FQNEAQ (reference sequence). CDR3 region: CASSLIPSDKGRFGETQYF. DNA for the CDR3: TGTGCCAGCAGCCTTATCCCATCGGACAAGGGTCGGTTTGGAGAGACCCAGTACTTC.

This chain links TRBV27 with TRBJ2-1; a possible D gene is TRBD1 (6 bases). The CDR3 consists of 17 residues. Germline CDR1 and CDR2: MNHEY and SMNVEV (reference sequence). With 2 bases removed from V and 8 bases from J, the gap between germline ends came to 22 bases. For the CDR3, the DNA is TGTGCCAGCAGTTTAGGGCCAGGAGACGGCCAGGGGTATGAGCAGTTCTTC. It yields the protein CASSLGPGDGQGYEQFF.

The gene calls are TRBV15 and TRBJ2-5; 7 nucleotides match TRBD2. This CDR3 contains 14 residues. Germline V gene lookup returns CDR1 LNHNV and CDR2 YYDKDF (reference sequence). Unmatched junction bases numbered 2, after V lost 0 bases and J lost 4 bases. Here the CDR3 reads CATSRDGGGETQYF. As DNA, the CDR3 is TGTGCCACCAGCAGAGATGGGGGGGGAGAGACCCAGTACTTC.

CDR3 DNA sequence: TGTGCCAGCAGCCTAAAAGGGGGTGACACTGAAGCTTTCTTT. Translation: CASSLKGGDTEAFF. The rearrangement links TRBV6-4 to TRBJ1-1; TRBD1 might be the D (6 bases). Looked up from germline, CDR1 is MRHNA and CDR2 is SNTAGT. The germline V and J ends were trimmed by 6 bases and 3 bases, with 14 bases remaining between them. This CDR3 contains 14 residues.

The V call is TRBV29-1, the J call TRBJ1-2; TRBD1 matches 11 bases. Losses at the gene ends were 7 bases for V and 13 bases for J; bases not matched to a gene: 20. CDR3 length: 15 amino acids. In germline, CDR1 is SQVTM, CDR2 ANQGSEA. The CDR3 region is CSAGQGAGPNGYCTF. CDR3 coding DNA: TGCAGCGCCGGACAGGGGGCTGGACCCAATGGCTATTGCACCTTC.

This chain connects TRBV10-3 to TRBJ1-5; D is ambiguous. In germline, CDR1 is ENHRY, CDR2 SYGVKD. Trimming cost V 8 bases and J 7 bases, with 15 bases left between them. CDR3 length equals 13 residues. In DNA, the CDR3 is TGTGCCATCTGGGATGGGGTGAGGCAGCCCCAGCATTTT. It specifies CAIWDGVRQPQHF.

V usage is TRBV10-3 and J usage is TRBJ1-1; no firm D call. The CDR3 length is 13 residues. With 6 bases removed from V and 1 base from J, the gap between germline ends came to 9 bases. Germline loops: CDR1 ENHRY, CDR2 SYGVKD. The DNA for the CDR3 is TGTGCCATCAGCTCTATGGGGAACACTGAAGCTTTCTTT. Its protein product is CAISSMGNTEAFF.

V gene TRBV6-5 combines with J gene TRBJ1-1, with a weak D call TRBD1 (6 bases). With 7 bases removed from V and 5 bases from J, the gap between germline ends came to 14 bases. The germline CDR1 and CDR2 sequences are MNHEY and SVGAGI. This CDR3 spans 13 amino acids. CDR3 coding DNA: TGTGCCAGCATGGAATGGGGGCGGACTGAAGCTTTCTTT. Translating it yields CASMEWGRTEAFF.

The rearrangement joins TRBV21-1 to TRBJ1-1; the table calls TRBD1, which could not be checked here. TRBV21-1 corresponds to a pseudogene. The CDR3 is 12 residues long. CDR3 DNA sequence: TGTGCCAGCAGGGACAGCCACACTGAAGCTTTCTTT. It codes for CASRDSHTEAFF.

The rearrangement links TRBV19 to TRBJ2-1; D may be TRBD2 (6 bases). The CDR3 is made up of 15 amino acids. CDR1 is LNHDA and CDR2 is SQIVND in the germline V gene (reference sequence). V dropped 3 bases and J dropped 0 bases, with 9 bases sitting between them. CDR3 amino acids: CASSIPGSSYNEQFF. The CDR3 nucleotides are TGTGCCAGTAGTATCCCCGGGAGCTCCTACAATGAGCAGTTCTTC.

The chain uses TRBV18 and TRBJ1-5, with 7 bases identical to TRBD1. V trimming: 6 bases; J trimming: 3 bases; junction bases outside the gene matches: 8. Germline-derived CDR1 and CDR2 are KGHSH and LQKENI. CDR3 length: 15 amino acids. Here the CDR3 reads CASSPGQSLNQPQHF. The CDR3 DNA sequence: TGTGCCAGCTCTCCGGGACAGTCCCTCAATCAGCCCCAGCATTTT.

The chain links TRBV10-3 to TRBJ2-1, with unresolved D. The germline CDR1 and CDR2 sequences are ENHRY and SYGVKD. Trimming shortened V by 1 base and J by 0 bases, and 7 bases separated the two germline ends. The CDR3 sequence is 15 residues long. Written as DNA, the CDR3 is TGTGCCATCAGTGAGTTGGCCAACTCCTACAATGAGCAGTTCTTC. Amino acids: CAISELANSYNEQFF.

This chain joins TRBV7-2 and TRBJ1-3, with a tentative D call TRBD1 (5 bases). The germline V gene has CDR1 SGHTA and CDR2 FQGNSA. V was cut by 5 bases and J by 2 bases, with 13 bases left in between. This CDR3 is 15 amino acids long. The CDR3 protein is CASSPATDPGNTIYF. The CDR3 nucleotides are TGTGCCAGCAGCCCCGCGACAGACCCTGGAAACACCATATATTTT.

The chain joins TRBV7-6 to TRBJ1-1; D is unresolved. V lost 5 bases and J lost 1, with 8 bases in between. The CDR3 loop spans 13 amino acids. Germline CDR1 is SGHVS and CDR2 is FNYEAQ. This CDR3 is CASSRDPNTEAFF. CDR3 coding DNA: TGTGCCAGCAGCCGGGATCCGAACACTGAAGCTTTCTTT.

The rearrangement links TRBV7-2 to TRBJ2-7; no firm D call. Trimming removed 1 base from V and 2 bases from J, with 6 bases in between. The V gene's germline CDR1 is SGHTA and CDR2 FQGNSA. The CDR3 is 13 residues long. CDR3: CASSLVAPYEQYF. In nucleotides, the CDR3 is TGTGCCAGCAGCTTAGTCGCACCCTACGAGCAGTACTTC.